A selection of T cell receptor beta chains follows, all from one sample in a study of blood T cell repertoires in COVID-19. Some clones are missing from TCRdb's copy, which holds only in-frame ones; the method was immunoSEQ multiplex PCR. The table has fewer than 250,000 clones, roughly 84% seen once. Source material: peripheral blood. These receptor sequences come from a woman of 80 years or more with COVID-19, enrolled during active disease. The CDR3 runs from the conserved cysteine through the conserved F or W. Expanded clones get a size class; other rows say once, few or many, or leave the size out.

V: TRBV25-1; J: TRBJ1-2; size: .; CDR3: CASSEAGRGDYGYTF
V: TRBV9; J: TRBJ2-1; size: .; CDR3: CASSVRSGGAGVDEQFF
V: TRBV3-1/TRBV3-2; J: TRBJ1-2; size: .; CDR3: CASRRGDYGYTF
V: TRBV5-1; J: TRBJ1-3; size: .; CDR3: CASSADGFGNTIYF
V: TRBV30; J: TRBJ1-6; size: few; CDR3: CAWSAMTGSSSPLHF
V: TRBV11-2; J: TRBJ1-6; size: few; CDR3: CASSSQGVRSPLHF
V: TRBV5-6; J: TRBJ1-4; size: .; CDR3: CASSLSPDGEKLFF
V: TRBV5-1; J: TRBJ2-2; size: .; CDR3: CASSSGTAYTGELFF
V: TRBV12-3/TRBV12-4; J: TRBJ1-1; size: .; CDR3: CAIQGEVTEAFF
V: TRBV7-2; J: TRBJ2-6; size: .; CDR3: CASSPPGSGANVLTF
V: TRBV6-5; J: TRBJ1-1; size: .; CDR3: CASSYFGTENTEAFF
V: TRBV28; J: TRBJ1-2; size: .; CDR3: CASRQGGMSGYTF
V: TRBV7-9; J: TRBJ2-2; size: .; CDR3: CASSLGDRDTGELFF
V: TRBV7-2; J: TRBJ2-5; size: .; CDR3: CASSSVGTEETQYF
V: TRBV18; J: TRBJ1-5; size: .; CDR3: CASSPFSTGGRDQPQHF
V: TRBV4-2; J: TRBJ1-4; size: .; CDR3: CASSNLQGETEKLFF
V: TRBV6-1; J: TRBJ2-3; size: .; CDR3: CASSEQGRADTQYF